Following are 11 T cell receptor beta chains from one sample sequenced in a study of shared clonotypes between healthy human individuals. Profiled with immunoSEQ multiplex PCR; TCRdb holds only in-frame clones, not every one. Here the sample spans 2,100,000 or so clones, 90% to 97% being singletons. The sequencing sample was made of naive CD4+ T cells sorted from blood. Subset in this sample: CD45RA+ positively selected. The receptors here all came from a young man in good health.

This chain joins TRBV14 and TRBJ2-1, with TRBD1 matching over 10 bases. The V gene end was trimmed by 5 bases and the J gene end by 5 bases; junction bases not matched to a gene: 12. This CDR3 spans 17 amino acids. Germline CDR1 is SGHDN and CDR2 is FVKESK. This CDR3 reads CASSYFPGQGSHNEQFF. The CDR3 DNA reads TGTGCCAGCAGCTATTTTCCGGGACAGGGGTCCCACAATGAGCAGTTCTTC.

The J gene is TRBJ2-7, the V gene TRBV18, with D perhaps matching TRBD1 (6 bases). The CDR3 loop spans 13 amino acids. Germline-derived CDR1 and CDR2 are KGHSH and LQKENI. V dropped 5 bases and J dropped 7 bases, with 15 bases sitting between them. CDR3: CASSYQGQLEQYF. The CDR3 region has the DNA TGTGCCAGCTCATACCAGGGGCAGTTGGAGCAGTACTTC.

V and J are TRBV11-2 and TRBJ2-7, with TRBD2 matching 7 bases. The junction had 9 bases not matched to a gene; V was cut back by 5 bases and J by 2 bases. This CDR3 spans 15 amino acids. The V gene's germline CDR1 is SGHAT and CDR2 FQNNGV. CDR3 nucleotide sequence: TGTGCCAGCAGCCACGAGGGCGGGGGTACCTACGAGCAGTACTTC. Translation gives CASSHEGGGTYEQYF.

Comments on this clone: The sample contains more than one DNA sequence encoding this CDR3. V and J are TRBV18 and TRBJ1-1; D not certain. The CDR3 extends over 13 amino acids. Germline V gives CDR1 KGHSH, CDR2 LQKENI. Between the trimmed V and J ends, which lost 0 bases and 6 bases, there was a span of 8 bases. In DNA, the CDR3 is TGTGCCAGCTCACCACCAGGGAGACCTGAAGCTTTCTTT. Protein sequence: CASSPPGRPEAFF.

This chain uses TRBV21-1 with TRBJ1-3; TRBD1, the D gene given by the table, was not confirmed from the DNA. TRBV21-1 is reported as a pseudogene. The CDR3 has 16 residues. The CDR3 nucleotides are TGTGCCAGCAGCAAAGCCGGACAGAGCTCTGGAAACACCATATATTTT. This codes for CASSKAGQSSGNTIYF.

The V call is TRBV6-5, the J call TRBJ1-1, with D hard to call. The length of the CDR3 is 13 residues. V lost 4 bases and J 5 bases, leaving 11 bases between the germline ends. Germline V gene data show CDR1 as MNHEY and CDR2 as SVGAGI. The CDR3 DNA reads TGTGCCAGCAGTTCCACGGAGACGACTGAAGCTTTCTTT. Translation: CASSSTETTEAFF.

This chain connects TRBV9 to TRBJ1-2; D unclear. CDR1 SGDLS and CDR2 YYNGEE come from the germline V gene. The V and J ends lost 2 bases and 7 bases respectively, with 12 bases between them. The CDR3 consists of 13 residues. The CDR3 DNA reads TGTGCCAGCAGCGTGTGGGAGAACGGTGGCTACACCTTC. Protein sequence: CASSVWENGGYTF.

This clone was seen only a few times. J is TRBJ1-5 and V is TRBV28; no firm D call. Germline V lookup: CDR1 MDHEN, CDR2 SYDVKM. With 8 bases removed from V and 5 bases from J, the gap between germline ends came to 10 bases. CDR3 length equals 12 residues. CDR3 DNA sequence: TGTGCCAGCGGTGAGAGGGATCAGCCCCAGCATTTT. Translating gives CASGERDQPQHF.

The V gene is TRBV5-1, the J gene TRBJ2-5, with D unclear. This CDR3 spans 15 amino acids. Trimming removed 4 bases from V and 9 bases from J, with 22 bases in between. Germline V CDR1 and CDR2: SGHRS, YFSETQ. The CDR3 nucleotides are TGCGCCAGCAGCATCTCTGCTCAAACCGGAGTACCCCAGTACTTC. Translated, it gives CASSISAQTGVPQYF.

For the CDR3, the DNA is TGTGCCAGCAGCGTAGCTGCGGGGTGGCAAGGGACCCCCTCTGGAAACACCATATATTTT. Translated, it gives CASSVAAGWQGTPSGNTIYF. The V gene is TRBV9, the J gene TRBJ1-3; D is perhaps TRBD1 (5 bases). V shed 0 bases and J shed 0 bases, with 22 bases lying between them. Looked up from germline, CDR1 is SGDLS and CDR2 is YYNGEE. The CDR3 spans 20 residues.

V usage is TRBV5-1 and J usage is TRBJ2-5; no firm D call. This CDR3 region has 16 residues. CDR1 and CDR2 (germline): SGHRS, YFSETQ. The V end was cut by 3 bases, the J end by 1 base, with 16 bases between. The CDR3, as DNA: TGCGCCAGCAGCTCCATACAAATAAAAACCCAAGAGACCCAGTACTTC. Encoded protein: CASSSIQIKTQETQYF.